What follows are 11 T cell receptor beta chains derived from one specimen sequenced in a study of molecular identifiers for immune sequencing clone quantification. From the PCR reads, TCRdb called clonotypes with MiXCR, one entry per CDR3 protein. The table has approximately 590,000 distinct CDR3 sequences, around 25% seen once. The specimen was naive CD8+ T cells from blood, with Jurkat cell RNA spiked in. The subset denotes: FACS-sorted CD8+CD4-CCR7+CD45RA+ naive T cells. The source is a human donor in good health. Some libraries in this study had Jurkat cell RNA spiked in.

This clonotype was seen a few times. The chain carries TRBV19 and TRBJ1-2; D unresolved. Per germline, CDR1 LNHDA and CDR2 SQIVND (reference sequence). The CDR3 loop spans 12 amino acids. With 6 bases removed from V and 4 bases from J, the gap between germline ends came to 9 bases. The CDR3 region is CASRDGCYGYTF. CDR3 nucleotide sequence: TGTGCCAGTAGGGACGGATGCTATGGCTACACCTTC.

A single count supports this clonotype. The V and J genes are TRBV12-3 or TRBV12-4 and TRBJ1-1; 7 bases fit TRBD1. The trim removed 6 bases at V and 4 bases at J, leaving 11 bases unmatched. The CDR3 runs 15 residues. CDR3 sequence reads: CASRRQGERVTEAFF. In nucleotides, the CDR3 is TGTGCCAGCAGACGACAGGGTGAAAGGGTCACTGAAGCTTTCTTT.

Turning to this clonotype: The junction differs from germline at one of its ends, possibly a read error. The J gene is TRBJ2-1, the V gene TRBV9, with 7 bases that match TRBD1. This CDR3 contains 15 residues. Germline lookup yields CDR1 SGDLS and CDR2 YYNGEE. DNA for the CDR3: TGTGCCAGCAGCGAGACAGGGAGCTCCTACAATGAGCAGCTCTTC. It encodes CASSETGSSYNEQLF. The full variable domain, rest sourced from reference TRBV9 and TRBJ2-1, is DSGVTQTPKHLITATGQRVTLRCSPRSGDLSVYWYQQSLDQGLQFLIQYYNGEERAKGNILERFSAQQFPDLHSELNLSSLELGDSALYFCASSETGSSYNEQLFGPGTRLTVL.

J is TRBJ1-4 and V is TRBV19; D is ambiguous. Germline V gene lookup returns CDR1 LNHDA and CDR2 SQIVND (reference sequence). V was cut by 4 bases and J by 0 bases, with 9 bases left in between. The CDR3 extends over 15 amino acids. CDR3 residues: CASSTGAATNEKLFF. CDR3 nucleotide sequence: TGTGCCAGTAGTACGGGAGCTGCAACTAATGAAAAACTGTTTTTT.

A remark on this clonotype: A read error may be the cause here, since a much bigger clone is one base away. V is TRBV3-1 and J is TRBJ1-1, with D possibly matching TRBD1 (6 bases). The CDR3 is 14 amino acids. CDR1 is LGHDT and CDR2 is YNNKEL in the germline V gene (reference sequence). CDR3 in DNA: TGTGCCAGCAGCCAAGATAGGGGGGACACTGAAGTTTTCTTT. It yields the protein CASSQDRGDTEVFF.

The rearrangement uses TRBV7-9 and TRBJ2-5, with 10 bases aligning to TRBD1. V lost 2 bases and J lost 2; bases outside the gene matches: 5. The CDR3 has 16 amino acids. CDR1 and CDR2 (germline): SEHNR, FQNEAQ (reference sequence). CDR3 sequence (DNA): TGTGCCAGCAGCTTACTCGGACAGGGGGGACAAGAGACCCAGTACTTC. The encoded protein is CASSLLGQGGQETQYF.

V and J are TRBV7-6 and TRBJ2-1; 11 bases are shared with TRBD2. The CDR3 has 16 amino acids. Trimming at V came to 5 bases and at J to 15 bases, leaving 18 bases not matched to a gene. Germline V gene data show CDR1 as SGHVS and CDR2 as FNYEAQ. In nucleotides, the CDR3 is TGTGCCAGCAGCCCCTTTCTAGCGGGAGGCGCCCATGCGCCGTTCTTC. Its translation is CASSPFLAGGAHAPFF.

This clonotype was detected many times. The chain carries TRBV9 and TRBJ1-5; weak D call: TRBD1 (5 bases). The CDR3 consists of 13 residues. Germline CDR1 and CDR2: SGDLS and YYNGEE. V was shortened by 4 bases and J by 7 bases, with 12 bases between the two germline ends. The CDR3 DNA reads as TGTGCCAGCAGCCGGGGGGTAGGCCAGCCCCAGCATTTT. Its protein is CASSRGVGQPQHF.

This clonotype was seen at least ten times. This sequence joins TRBV4-3 and TRBJ1-1; D is uncertain. The V end was cut by 1 base, the J end by 0 bases, with 15 bases between. Per germline, CDR1 LGHNA and CDR2 YSLEER. The CDR3 is 17 amino acids. The CDR3 sequence: CASSQGAVAVLNTEAFF. CDR3 DNA sequence: TGCGCCAGCAGCCAAGGGGCCGTGGCTGTGTTGAACACTGAAGCTTTCTTT.

In regard to this clonotype: Possible read error: a much larger clone is one base away. The chain links TRBV28 to TRBJ2-3; TRBD1 matches at 9 bases. The V gene's germline CDR1 is MDHEN and CDR2 SYDVKM. The CDR3 is made up of 16 amino acids. The CDR3 DNA is TGTGCCTGCAGTAACCCACAGGGGGCGGGCACAGATACGCAGTATTTT. Translating it yields CACSNPQGAGTDTQYF.

This clonotype has only a few counts. The chain carries TRBV5-4 and TRBJ1-1; D remains ambiguous. CDR1 is SGHNT, CDR2 YYREEE, per germline (reference sequence). The CDR3 totals 16 residues. V lost 0 bases, J lost 0 bases, and 12 bases lay in between. CDR3 nucleotides: TGTGCCAGCAGCTTGGGAGGGCGGGCGATGAACACTGAAGCTTTCTTT. It encodes CASSLGGRAMNTEAFF.